Listed below are T cell receptor beta chains from one sample, sequenced in a study of T cells in Graves' hyperthyroidism and ophthalmopathy. TCRdb reprocessed the multiplex PCR reads with MiXCR, giving one entry per CDR3 protein. The data show 650,000 to 800,000 distinct CDR3 sequences, with approximately 42% seen just once and more than 7% held by the top ten. Sequences were obtained from peripheral blood or thyroid tissue (not recorded which). The origin of the receptors is an adult man with Graves' disease, either hyperthyroidism or ophthalmopathy (not recorded which). CDR3s include the opening cysteine and the closing phenylalanine or tryptophan. D genes are given only for firm matches. Size values are once, few and many counts, or a class for expanded clones, and some rows have none.

abundance,d_gene,v_gene,j_gene,CDR3aa,CDR3nt
NA,NA,TRBV19,TRBJ1-5,CASSSGLRMEPQHF,TGTGCCAGTAGTTCGGGACTTCGAATGGAGCCCCAGCATTTT
NA,NA,TRBV20-1,TRBJ2-7,CSARDKGRNYEQYF,TGCAGTGCTAGAGACAAGGGGCGGAACTACGAGCAGTACTTC
many,TRBD1,TRBV29-1,TRBJ2-7,CSVDGTGRHEQYF,TGCAGCGTTGATGGGACAGGGCGCCACGAGCAGTACTTC
NA,TRBD2,TRBV20-1,TRBJ2-5,CSARAAGGPETQYF,TGCAGTGCTAGAGCAGCGGGGGGGCCCGAGACCCAGTACTTC
few,NA,TRBV19,TRBJ1-1,CASSRIPDTEAFF,TGTGCCAGTAGTAGGATCCCCGACACTGAAGCTTTCTTT
NA,NA,TRBV20-1,TRBJ1-3,CSASRRDTIYF,TGCAGTGCTAGCCGCCGGGACACCATATATTTT
few,NA,TRBV12-3/TRBV12-4,TRBJ1-5,CASSFWAAGQPQHF,TGTGCCAGCAGTTTTTGGGCAGCGGGTCAGCCCCAGCATTTT
many,NA,TRBV25-1,TRBJ1-4,CASSEPATNEKLFF,TGTGCCAGCAGTGAACCTGCAACTAATGAAAAACTGTTTTTT
many,NA,TRBV7-8,TRBJ1-5,CASTSGYHQPQHF,TGTGCCAGCACCTCAGGGTATCATCAGCCCCAGCATTTT
NA,NA,TRBV10-3,TRBJ1-2,CAISLLTAAIF,TGTGCCATCAGTTTATTGACCGCGGCAATCTTC
few,NA,TRBV10-3,TRBJ1-2,CAIRPGPREEGYTF,TGTGCCATCAGACCGGGACCGCGGGAAGAAGGCTACACCTTC
few,NA,TRBV7-2,TRBJ2-2,CASSLVGLLNTGELFF,TGTGCCAGCAGCTTAGTCGGGTTATTGAACACCGGGGAGCTGTTTTTT
many,NA,TRBV15,TRBJ1-5,CATSRDRVGQPQHF,TGTGCCACCAGCAGAGATCGGGTCGGTCAGCCCCAGCATTTT
NA,NA,TRBV12-3/TRBV12-4,TRBJ1-1,CASRGLVPEAFF,TGTGCCAGCAGGGGGTTGGTCCCTGAAGCTTTCTTT
many,NA,TRBV24-1,TRBJ1-1,CATSAGDRMNTEAFF,TGTGCCACCAGTGCCGGGGACCGCATGAACACTGAAGCTTTCTTT
many,TRBD1,TRBV7-9,TRBJ1-6,CASRPTGKDSPLHF,TGTGCCAGCAGACCGACAGGGAAGGATTCACCCCTCCACTTT
NA,TRBD1,TRBV10-3,TRBJ1-1,CAIGGQGFQDTEAFF,TGTGCCATCGGGGGACAGGGGTTTCAGGACACTGAAGCTTTCTTT
NA,TRBD1,TRBV7-9,TRBJ2-2,CASSTQGYSDTGELFF,TGTGCCAGCAGCACACAGGGGTATTCGGACACCGGGGAGCTGTTTTTT
once,NA,TRBV29-1,TRBJ1-1,CSVGSNTEAFF,TGCAGCGTGGGGTCGAACACTGAAGCTTTCTTT
NA,TRBD1,TRBV20-1,TRBJ1-5,CSARGQGNNQPQHF,TGCAGTGCTAGGGGACAGGGAAACAATCAGCCCCAGCATTTT
NA,NA,TRBV25-1,TRBJ1-2,CASSTTGVYGYTF,TGTGCCAGCAGTACAACAGGTGTCTATGGCTACACCTTC
many,NA,TRBV5-1,TRBJ2-7,CASSSKDSSYEQYF,TGCGCCAGCAGCTCAAAGGACAGCTCCTACGAGCAGTACTTC
many,NA,TRBV20-1,TRBJ1-1,CSAREVRGGNTEAFF,TGCAGTGCTAGAGAGGTCAGGGGTGGGAACACTGAAGCTTTCTTT
once,NA,TRBV25-1,TRBJ1-4,CASSEWGGKLFF,TGTGCCAGCAGTGAATGGGGGGGAAAACTGTTTTTT
many,NA,TRBV29-1,TRBJ1-1,CSVAHGRNTEAFF,TGCAGCGTTGCTCACGGAAGAAACACTGAAGCTTTCTTT
many,NA,TRBV2,TRBJ1-1,CASSLRQARLIEAFF,TGTGCCAGCAGTCTCAGACAGGCCCGACTCATTGAAGCTTTCTTT
few,TRBD2,TRBV20-1,TRBJ2-7,CSAAGLAGGQEQYF,TGCAGTGCTGCGGGACTAGCGGGAGGTCAGGAGCAGTACTTC
few,NA,TRBV15,TRBJ1-1,CATSRNPWGTEAFF,TGTGCCACCAGCAGAAATCCCTGGGGCACTGAAGCTTTCTTT
NA,TRBD1,TRBV6-1,TRBJ2-7,CASSGTGVLDEQYF,TGTGCCAGCAGTGGAACAGGGGTACTTGACGAGCAGTACTTC
many,TRBD1,TRBV9,TRBJ1-2,CASSVDGTGPGYTF,TGTGCCAGCAGCGTAGACGGGACAGGTCCCGGCTACACCTTC
NA,NA,TRBV29-1,TRBJ2-7,CSVEPGFGTYEQYF,TGCAGCGTTGAACCGGGGTTTGGGACTTACGAGCAGTACTTC
few,NA,TRBV5-4,TRBJ1-2,CASRLRDTAYGYTF,TGTGCCAGCAGATTGCGGGACACCGCCTATGGCTACACCTTC
NA,NA,TRBV28,TRBJ1-2,CASGGDGVYGYTF,TGTGCCAGCGGGGGTGACGGGGTCTATGGCTACACCTTC
NA,TRBD1,TRBV6-6,TRBJ1-2,CASSPTGNGGYTF,TGTGCCAGCAGTCCGACAGGGAATGGCGGCTACACCTTC
NA,NA,TRBV24-1,TRBJ2-3,CATSDPDTRTRAGTDTQYF,TGTGCCACCAGTGATCCCGATACGAGGACCCGGGCGGGCACAGATACGCAGTATTTT
NA,TRBD1,TRBV7-8,TRBJ1-5,CAGSFTGDNQPQHF,TGTGCCGGCAGCTTTACAGGGGATAATCAGCCCCAGCATTTT
NA,NA,TRBV24-1,TRBJ2-1,CASSEAGGEGREQFF,TGTGCCAGCAGTGAAGCTGGGGGAGAGGGTCGAGAGCAGTTCTTC
NA,NA,TRBV7-2,TRBJ2-7,CASSFLTGSGTYEQYF,TGTGCCAGCAGCTTCCTAACAGGATCTGGCACCTACGAGCAGTACTTC
many,TRBD1,TRBV5-6,TRBJ1-2,CASSQDRGHYGYTF,TGTGCCAGCAGCCAGGACAGGGGGCATTATGGCTACACCTTC
NA,NA,TRBV12-3/TRBV12-4,TRBJ1-5,CASTLAGGGGQPQHF,TGTGCCAGCACCCTGGCTGGGGGGGGGGGCCAGCCCCAGCATTTT
few,TRBD2,TRBV7-9,TRBJ2-7,CASSLVPSGLYEQYF,TGTGCCAGCAGCTTAGTGCCTAGCGGACTATACGAGCAGTACTTC
NA,TRBD1,TRBV7-9,TRBJ1-1,CASSLISGGVNTEAFF,TGTGCCAGCAGCTTAATTTCAGGGGGCGTGAACACTGAAGCTTTCTTT
many,TRBD1,TRBV7-9,TRBJ2-7,CASSSGQGTYEQYF,TGTGCCAGCAGCTCGGGACAGGGGACCTACGAGCAGTACTTC
many,NA,TRBV29-1,TRBJ1-2,CSVESQGGYGYTF,TGCAGCGTTGAAAGTCAAGGTGGATATGGCTACACCTTC
NA,NA,TRBV7-8,TRBJ1-1,CASSYAEGGDTEAFF,TGTGCCAGCAGTTACGCCGAAGGAGGGGACACTGAAGCTTTCTTT
NA,NA,TRBV13,TRBJ1-2,CASSPMMNDYGYTF,TGTGCCAGCAGCCCCATGATGAACGACTATGGCTACACCTTC
NA,NA,TRBV2,TRBJ1-4,CASSGHLTNEKLFF,TGTGCCAGCAGTGGTCACCTAACTAATGAAAAACTGTTTTTT
few,NA,TRBV6-1,TRBJ1-5,CASSDELRQPQHF,TGTGCCAGCAGTGATGAATTACGTCAGCCCCAGCATTTT
few,NA,TRBV2,TRBJ1-5,CASSTGTDQPQHF,TGTGCCAGCAGCACCGGGACGGATCAGCCCCAGCATTTT
NA,TRBD1,TRBV7-8,TRBJ1-1,CASSLAQGAYF,TGTGCCAGCAGCTTAGCGCAGGGGGCCTACTTT
NA,TRBD1,TRBV9,TRBJ1-1,CASSLGTVGNTEAFF,TGTGCCAGCAGCCTCGGGACAGTCGGAAACACTGAAGCTTTCTTT
many,NA,TRBV7-2,TRBJ1-2,CASSLTTTGHGYTF,TGTGCCAGCAGCTTAACGACAACAGGGCATGGCTACACCTTC
few,TRBD2,TRBV20-1,TRBJ2-7,CSAPRTSGREQYF,TGCAGTGCCCCCCGGACTAGCGGACGAGAGCAGTACTTC
NA,NA,TRBV4-1,TRBJ1-2,CASTGVGDYGYTF,TGCGCCAGTACCGGGGTGGGGGACTATGGCTACACCTTC
few,TRBD1,TRBV7-9,TRBJ1-1,CASSGLTGATEAFF,TGTGCCAGCAGCGGTTTGACAGGGGCCACTGAAGCTTTCTTT
NA,NA,TRBV25-1,TRBJ1-3,CASSDSGALSGNTIYF,TGTGCCAGCAGTGATTCAGGGGCGCTCTCTGGAAACACCATATATTTT
few,NA,TRBV19,TRBJ1-1,CATLGVTEAFF,TGTGCCACTTTGGGGGTAACTGAAGCTTTCTTT
many,NA,TRBV29-1,TRBJ2-5,CSVVPAGRGETQYF,TGCAGCGTTGTGCCAGCCGGACGGGGAGAGACCCAGTACTTC
NA,NA,TRBV10-3,TRBJ1-1,CAISRGAGNTEAFF,TGTGCCATCAGCCGGGGGGCCGGAAACACTGAAGCTTTCTTT